This TCR beta chain was observed in a study of T cell responses to AZD1222 COVID-19 vaccine. Study-level points and caveats: Researchers took repertoire samples only after the peak T cell response had come. Baseline serology detected seropositivity in only five to seven AZD1222 recipients. The sample set comprised mostly white British donors with more females, and clonal diversity was possibly underestimated.

This clone has only one observation. What it recognizes is unknown. Second-dose groups at about 4 or about 12 weeks were pooled. CDR1 and CDR2 from the germline V gene are SEHNR and FQNEAQ (reference sequence). V gave up 5 bases and J gave up 1 base, with 14 bases separating them. The CDR3 is made up of 15 amino acids. Generated by immunoSEQ multiplex PCR, the TCRdb table keeps only in-frame clones and is missing some. Among tens of thousands of clones listed, 83% were seen once. The source was peripheral blood, collected 28 days after the second AZD1222 dose. This clonotype was sampled from an adult who received the AZD1222 COVID-19 vaccine. The chain couples TRBV7-9 to TRBJ1-1; D might be TRBD1 (6 bases). CDR3 protein: CASSRFGQRNTEAFF. The CDR3 coding sequence is TGTGCCAGCAGCAGATTTGGACAGAGGAACACTGAAGCTTTCTTT.